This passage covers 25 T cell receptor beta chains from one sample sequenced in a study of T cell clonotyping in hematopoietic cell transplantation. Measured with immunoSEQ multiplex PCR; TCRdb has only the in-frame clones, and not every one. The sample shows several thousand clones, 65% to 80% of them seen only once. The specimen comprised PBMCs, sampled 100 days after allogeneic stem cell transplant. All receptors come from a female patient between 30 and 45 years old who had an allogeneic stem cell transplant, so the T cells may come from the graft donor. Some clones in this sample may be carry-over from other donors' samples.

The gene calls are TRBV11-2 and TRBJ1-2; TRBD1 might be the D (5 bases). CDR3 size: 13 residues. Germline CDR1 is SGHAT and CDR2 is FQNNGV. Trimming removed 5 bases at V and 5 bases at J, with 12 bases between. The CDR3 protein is CASSPRERYGYTF. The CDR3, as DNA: TGTGCCAGCAGCCCCAGGGAGCGGTATGGCTACACCTTC.

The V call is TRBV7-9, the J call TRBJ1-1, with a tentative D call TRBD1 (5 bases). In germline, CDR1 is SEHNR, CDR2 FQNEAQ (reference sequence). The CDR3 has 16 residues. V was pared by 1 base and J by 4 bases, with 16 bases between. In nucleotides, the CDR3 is TGTGCCAGCAGCTTAGGTACGGGGCGCGGTGGCACTGAAGCTTTCTTT. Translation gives CASSLGTGRGGTEAFF. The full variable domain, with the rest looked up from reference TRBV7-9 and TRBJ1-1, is DTGVSQNPRHKITKRGQNVTFRCDPISEHNRLYWYRQTLGQGPEFLTYFQNEAQLEKSRLLSDRFSAERPKGSFSTLEIQRTEQGDSAMYLCASSLGTGRGGTEAFFGQGTRLTVV.

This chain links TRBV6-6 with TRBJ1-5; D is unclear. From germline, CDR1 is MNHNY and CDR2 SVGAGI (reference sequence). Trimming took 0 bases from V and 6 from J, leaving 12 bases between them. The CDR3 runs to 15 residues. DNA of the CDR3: TGTGCCAGCAGTTACTCCGGGGAATTGGGTCAGCCCCAGCATTTT. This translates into CASSYSGELGQPQHF.

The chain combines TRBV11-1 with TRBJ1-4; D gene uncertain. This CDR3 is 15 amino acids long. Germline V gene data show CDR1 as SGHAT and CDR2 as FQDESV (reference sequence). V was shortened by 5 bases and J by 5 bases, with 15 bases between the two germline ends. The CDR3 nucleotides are TGTGCCAGCAGCCTCGGACCGGGCTCCAATGAAAAACTGTTTTTT. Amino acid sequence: CASSLGPGSNEKLFF.

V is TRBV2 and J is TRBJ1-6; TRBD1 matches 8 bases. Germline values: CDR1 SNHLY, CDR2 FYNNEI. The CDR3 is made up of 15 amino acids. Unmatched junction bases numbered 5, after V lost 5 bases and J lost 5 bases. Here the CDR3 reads CASSSGTGDNSPLHF. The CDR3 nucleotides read TGTGCCAGCAGTTCCGGGACAGGCGATAATTCACCCCTCCACTTT.

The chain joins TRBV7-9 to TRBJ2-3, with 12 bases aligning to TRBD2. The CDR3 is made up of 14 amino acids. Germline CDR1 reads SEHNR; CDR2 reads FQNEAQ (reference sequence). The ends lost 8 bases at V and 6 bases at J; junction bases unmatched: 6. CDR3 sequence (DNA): TGTGCCAGCGGACTAGCGGGGTCGACGGATACGCAGTATTTT. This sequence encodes CASGLAGSTDTQYF.

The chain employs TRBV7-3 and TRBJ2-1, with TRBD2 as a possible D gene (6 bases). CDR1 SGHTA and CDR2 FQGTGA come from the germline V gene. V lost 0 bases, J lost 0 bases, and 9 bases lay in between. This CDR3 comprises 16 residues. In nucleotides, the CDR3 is TGTGCCAGCAGCTTAACGGGGGGAAGCTCCTACAATGAGCAGTTCTTC. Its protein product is CASSLTGGSSYNEQFF.

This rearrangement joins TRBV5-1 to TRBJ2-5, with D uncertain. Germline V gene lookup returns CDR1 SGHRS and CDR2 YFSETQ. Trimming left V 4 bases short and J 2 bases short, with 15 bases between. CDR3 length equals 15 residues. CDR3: CASSLEYAAQETQYF. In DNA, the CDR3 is TGCGCCAGCAGCCTCGAGTACGCGGCTCAAGAGACCCAGTACTTC. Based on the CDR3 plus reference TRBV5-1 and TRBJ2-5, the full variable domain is KAGVTQTPRYLIKTRGQQVTLSCSPISGHRSVSWYQQTPGQGLQFLFEYFSETQRNKGNFPGRFSGRQFSNSRSEMNVSTLELGDSALYLCASSLEYAAQETQYFGPGTRLLVL.

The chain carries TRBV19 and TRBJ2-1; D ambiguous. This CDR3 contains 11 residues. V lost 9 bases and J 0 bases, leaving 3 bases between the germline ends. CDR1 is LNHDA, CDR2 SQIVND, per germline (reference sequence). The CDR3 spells CASDSYNEQFF. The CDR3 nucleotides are TGTGCCAGCGACTCCTACAATGAGCAGTTCTTC.

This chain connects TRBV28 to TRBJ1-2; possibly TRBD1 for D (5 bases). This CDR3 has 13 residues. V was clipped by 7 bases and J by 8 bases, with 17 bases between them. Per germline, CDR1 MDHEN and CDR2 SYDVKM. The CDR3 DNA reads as TGTGCCAGCACCGTGGGGCAGGGACGGGGCTACACCTTC. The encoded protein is CASTVGQGRGYTF.

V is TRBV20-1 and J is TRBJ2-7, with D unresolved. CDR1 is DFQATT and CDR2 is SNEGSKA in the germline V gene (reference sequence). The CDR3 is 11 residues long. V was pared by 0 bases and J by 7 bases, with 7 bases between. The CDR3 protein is CSAREQREQYF. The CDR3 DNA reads TGCAGTGCTAGAGAGCAGAGGGAGCAGTACTTC.

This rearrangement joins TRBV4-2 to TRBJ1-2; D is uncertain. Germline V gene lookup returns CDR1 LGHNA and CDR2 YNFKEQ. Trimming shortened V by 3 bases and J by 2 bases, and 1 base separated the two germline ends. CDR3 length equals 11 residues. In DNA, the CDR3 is TGTGCCAGCAGCCAGAACTATGGCTACACCTTC. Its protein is CASSQNYGYTF.

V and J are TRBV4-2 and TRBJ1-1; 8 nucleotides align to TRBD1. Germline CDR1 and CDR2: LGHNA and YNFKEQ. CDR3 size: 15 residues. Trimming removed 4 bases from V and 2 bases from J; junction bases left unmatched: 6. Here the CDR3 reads CASSLTGTGNTEAFF. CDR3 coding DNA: TGTGCCAGCAGCCTAACCGGGACAGGAAACACTGAAGCTTTCTTT.

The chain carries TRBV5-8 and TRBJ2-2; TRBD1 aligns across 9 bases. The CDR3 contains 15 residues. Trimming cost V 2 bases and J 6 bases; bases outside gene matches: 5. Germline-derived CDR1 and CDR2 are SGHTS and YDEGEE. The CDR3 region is CASSLRQGGAGELFF. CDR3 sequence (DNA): TGTGCCAGCAGCTTAAGACAGGGGGGCGCCGGGGAGCTGTTTTTT.

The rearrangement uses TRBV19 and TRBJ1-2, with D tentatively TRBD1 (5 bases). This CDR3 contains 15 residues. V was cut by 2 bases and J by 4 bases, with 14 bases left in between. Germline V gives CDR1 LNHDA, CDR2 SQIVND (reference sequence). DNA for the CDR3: TGTGCCAGTAGTATATCCCCTGCAGGGCGCTATGGCTACACCTTC. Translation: CASSISPAGRYGYTF. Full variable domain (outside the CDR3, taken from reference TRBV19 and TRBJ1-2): DGGITQSPKYLFRKEGQNVTLSCEQNLNHDAMYWYRQDPGQGLRLIYYSQIVNDFQKGDIAEGYSVSREKKESFPLTVTSAQKNPTAFYLCASSISPAGRYGYTFGSGTRLTVV.

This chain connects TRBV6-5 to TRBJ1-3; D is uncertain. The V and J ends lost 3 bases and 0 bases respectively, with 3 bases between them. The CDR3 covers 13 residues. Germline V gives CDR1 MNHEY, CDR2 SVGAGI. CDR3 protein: CASSYSSGNTIYF. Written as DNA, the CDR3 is TGTGCCAGCAGTTATAGCTCTGGAAACACCATATATTTT.

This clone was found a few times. Here the CDR3 DNA reads TGCGCCAGCAGCCAAGTGGAGGGTTCGGGTCGAGGGCAGTATTTT. As protein: CASSQVEGSGRGQYF. The J gene is TRBJ2-3, the V gene TRBV4-1; D is perhaps TRBD2 (6 bases). The germline V gene has CDR1 MGHRA and CDR2 YSYEKL. This CDR3 is 15 amino acids long. The V end lost 1 base, the J end lost 11 bases, and 19 bases lay between the germline ends.

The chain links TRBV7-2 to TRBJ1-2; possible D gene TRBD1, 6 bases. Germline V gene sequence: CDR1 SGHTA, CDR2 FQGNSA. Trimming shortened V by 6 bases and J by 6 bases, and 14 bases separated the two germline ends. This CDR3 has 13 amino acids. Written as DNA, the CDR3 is TGTGCCAGCAGTCCACAGGGTCTCGATGGCTACACCTTC. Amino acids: CASSPQGLDGYTF. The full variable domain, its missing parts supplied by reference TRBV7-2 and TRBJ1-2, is GAGVSQSPSNKVTEKGKDVELRCDPISGHTALYWYRQSLGQGLEFLIYFQGNSAPDKSGLPSDRFSAERTGGSVSTLTIQRTQQEDSAVYLCASSPQGLDGYTFGSGTRLTVV.

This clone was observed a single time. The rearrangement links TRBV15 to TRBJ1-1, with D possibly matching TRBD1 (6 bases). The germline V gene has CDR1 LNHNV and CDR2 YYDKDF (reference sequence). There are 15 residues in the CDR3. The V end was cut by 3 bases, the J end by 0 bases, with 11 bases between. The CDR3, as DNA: TGTGCCACCAGCAGGAGGACAGCTATGAACACTGAAGCTTTCTTT. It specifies CATSRRTAMNTEAFF.

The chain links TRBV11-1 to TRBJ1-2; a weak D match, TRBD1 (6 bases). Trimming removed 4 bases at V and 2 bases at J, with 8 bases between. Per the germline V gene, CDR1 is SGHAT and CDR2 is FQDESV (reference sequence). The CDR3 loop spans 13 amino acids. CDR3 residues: CASSSGQNYGYTF. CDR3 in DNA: TGTGCCAGCAGCTCCGGACAGAACTATGGCTACACCTTC.

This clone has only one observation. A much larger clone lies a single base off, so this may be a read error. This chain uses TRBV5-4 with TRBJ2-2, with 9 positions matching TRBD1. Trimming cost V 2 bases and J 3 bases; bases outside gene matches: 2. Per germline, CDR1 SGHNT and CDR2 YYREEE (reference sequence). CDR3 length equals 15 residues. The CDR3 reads CASSFRDRDTGELFF. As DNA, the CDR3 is TGTGCCAGCAGCTTCCGGGACAGGGACACCGGGGAGCTGTTTTTT.

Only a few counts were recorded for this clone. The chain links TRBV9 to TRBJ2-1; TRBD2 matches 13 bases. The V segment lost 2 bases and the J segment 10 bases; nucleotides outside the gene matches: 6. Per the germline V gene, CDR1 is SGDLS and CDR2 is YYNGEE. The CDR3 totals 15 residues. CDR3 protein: CASSVTSGGAVEQFF. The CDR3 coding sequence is TGTGCCAGCAGCGTTACTAGCGGGGGGGCTGTAGAGCAGTTCTTC.

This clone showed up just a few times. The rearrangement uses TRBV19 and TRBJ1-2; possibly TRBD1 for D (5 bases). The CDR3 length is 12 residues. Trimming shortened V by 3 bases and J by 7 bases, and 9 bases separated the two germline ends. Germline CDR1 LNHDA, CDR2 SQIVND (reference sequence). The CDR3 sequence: CASSIGGSGYTF. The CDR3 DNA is TGTGCCAGTAGTATTGGGGGAAGTGGCTACACCTTC.

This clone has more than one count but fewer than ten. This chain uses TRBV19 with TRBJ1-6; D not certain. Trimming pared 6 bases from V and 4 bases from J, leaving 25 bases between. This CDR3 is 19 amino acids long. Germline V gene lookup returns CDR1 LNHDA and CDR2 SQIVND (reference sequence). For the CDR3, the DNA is TGTGCCAGTAGGACCCGGGCCGCGTTCCCCGGAGGATATAATTCACCCCTCCACTTT. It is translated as CASRTRAAFPGGYNSPLHF.

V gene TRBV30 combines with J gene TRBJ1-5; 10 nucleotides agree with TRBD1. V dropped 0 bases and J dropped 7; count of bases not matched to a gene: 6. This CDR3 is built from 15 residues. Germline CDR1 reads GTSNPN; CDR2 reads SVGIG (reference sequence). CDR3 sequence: CAWSVGQGIWQPQHF. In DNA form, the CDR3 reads TGTGCCTGGAGTGTGGGACAGGGGATCTGGCAGCCCCAGCATTTT.